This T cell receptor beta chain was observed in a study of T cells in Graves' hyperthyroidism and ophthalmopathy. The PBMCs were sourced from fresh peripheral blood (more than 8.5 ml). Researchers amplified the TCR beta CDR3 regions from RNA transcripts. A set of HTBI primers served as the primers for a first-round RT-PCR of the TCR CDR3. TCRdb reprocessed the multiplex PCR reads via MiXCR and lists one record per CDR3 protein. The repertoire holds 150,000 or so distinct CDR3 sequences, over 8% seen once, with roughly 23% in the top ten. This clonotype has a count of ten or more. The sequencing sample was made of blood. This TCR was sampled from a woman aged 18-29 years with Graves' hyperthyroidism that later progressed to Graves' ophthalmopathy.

CDR3 coding DNA: TGTGCCAGCAGCTTATTATGGGGGACCAATGAGCAGTTCTTC. Protein sequence: CASSLLWGTNEQFF. The chain carries TRBV7-8 and TRBJ2-1, with D perhaps matching TRBD1 or TRBD2 (5 bases each). V was clipped by 2 bases and J by 6 bases, with 11 bases between them. Germline V gene sequence: CDR1 SGHVS, CDR2 FQNEAQ. The CDR3 is 14 amino acids.